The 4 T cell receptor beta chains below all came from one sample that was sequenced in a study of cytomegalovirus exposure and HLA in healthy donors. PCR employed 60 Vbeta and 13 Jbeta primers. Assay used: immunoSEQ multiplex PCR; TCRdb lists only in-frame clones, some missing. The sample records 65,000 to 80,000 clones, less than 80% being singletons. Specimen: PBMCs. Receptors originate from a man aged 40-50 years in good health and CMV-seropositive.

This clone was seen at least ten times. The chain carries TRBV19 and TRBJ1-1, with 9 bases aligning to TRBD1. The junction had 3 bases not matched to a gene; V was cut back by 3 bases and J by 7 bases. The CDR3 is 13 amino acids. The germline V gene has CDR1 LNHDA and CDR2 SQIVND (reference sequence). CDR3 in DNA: TGTGCCAGTAGTATCACAGGGGGCCGTGAAGCTTTCTTT. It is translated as CASSITGGREAFF.

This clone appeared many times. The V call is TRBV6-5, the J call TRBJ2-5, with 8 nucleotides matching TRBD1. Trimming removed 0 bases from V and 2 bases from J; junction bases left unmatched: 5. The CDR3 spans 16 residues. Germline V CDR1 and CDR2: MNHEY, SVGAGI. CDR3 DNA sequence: TGTGCCAGCAGTTACTCGGGGACAGGATATCAAGAGACCCAGTACTTC. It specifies CASSYSGTGYQETQYF.

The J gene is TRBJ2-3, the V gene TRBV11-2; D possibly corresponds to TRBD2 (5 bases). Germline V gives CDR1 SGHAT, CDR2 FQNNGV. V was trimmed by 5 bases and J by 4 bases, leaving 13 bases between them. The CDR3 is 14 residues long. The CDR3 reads CASSPRTAADTQYF. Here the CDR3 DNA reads TGTGCCAGCAGCCCAAGAACAGCGGCAGATACGCAGTATTTT.

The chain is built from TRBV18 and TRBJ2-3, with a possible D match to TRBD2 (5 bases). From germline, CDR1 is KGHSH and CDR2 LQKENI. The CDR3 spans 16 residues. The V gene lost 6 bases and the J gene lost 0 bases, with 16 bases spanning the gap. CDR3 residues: CASSGTRGLSTDTQYF. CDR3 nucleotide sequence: TGTGCCAGCTCTGGTACTAGAGGGTTAAGCACAGATACGCAGTATTTT.